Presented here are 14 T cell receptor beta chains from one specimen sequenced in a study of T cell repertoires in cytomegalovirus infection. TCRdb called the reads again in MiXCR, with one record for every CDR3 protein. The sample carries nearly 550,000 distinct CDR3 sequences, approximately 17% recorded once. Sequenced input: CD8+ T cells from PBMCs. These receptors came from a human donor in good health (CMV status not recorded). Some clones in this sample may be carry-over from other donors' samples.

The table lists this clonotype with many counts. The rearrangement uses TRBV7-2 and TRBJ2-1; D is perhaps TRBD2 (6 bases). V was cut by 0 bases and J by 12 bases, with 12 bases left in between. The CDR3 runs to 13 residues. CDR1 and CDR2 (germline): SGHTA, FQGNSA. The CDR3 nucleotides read TGTGCCAGCAGCTTAGCGCTAACGGGGGTGCAGTTCTTC. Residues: CASSLALTGVQFF.

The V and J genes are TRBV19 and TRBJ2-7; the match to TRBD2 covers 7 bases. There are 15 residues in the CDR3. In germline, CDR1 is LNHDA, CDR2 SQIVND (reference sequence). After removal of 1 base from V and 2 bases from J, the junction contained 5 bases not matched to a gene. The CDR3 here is CASSIGHRGAYEQYF. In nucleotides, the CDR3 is TGTGCCAGTAGTATAGGTCATCGGGGGGCCTACGAGCAGTACTTC.

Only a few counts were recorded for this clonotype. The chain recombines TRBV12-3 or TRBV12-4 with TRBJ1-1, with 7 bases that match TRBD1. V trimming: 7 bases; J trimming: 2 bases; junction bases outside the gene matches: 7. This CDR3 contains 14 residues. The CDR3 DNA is TGTGCCAGCAACCTCAACAGGGGAAACACTGAAGCTTTCTTT. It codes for CASNLNRGNTEAFF.

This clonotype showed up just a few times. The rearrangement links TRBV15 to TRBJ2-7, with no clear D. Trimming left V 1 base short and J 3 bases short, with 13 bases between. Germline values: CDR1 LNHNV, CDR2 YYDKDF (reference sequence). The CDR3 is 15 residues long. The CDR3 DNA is TGTGCCACCAGCAGAGGAGCAACCTCGGTCTACGAGCAGTACTTC. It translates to CATSRGATSVYEQYF.

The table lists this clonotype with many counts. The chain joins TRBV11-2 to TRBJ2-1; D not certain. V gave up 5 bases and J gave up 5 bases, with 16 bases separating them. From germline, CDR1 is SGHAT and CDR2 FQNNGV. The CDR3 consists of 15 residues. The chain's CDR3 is CASSVPRVSNNEQFF. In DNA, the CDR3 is TGTGCCAGCAGCGTACCGCGCGTAAGTAACAATGAGCAGTTCTTC.

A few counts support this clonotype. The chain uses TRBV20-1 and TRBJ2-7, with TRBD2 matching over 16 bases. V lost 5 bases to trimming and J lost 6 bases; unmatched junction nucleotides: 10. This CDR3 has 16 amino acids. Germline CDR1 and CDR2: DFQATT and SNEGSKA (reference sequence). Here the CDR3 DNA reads TGCAGTGCTCTGGGACTAGCGGGAGGGTCCCTGATCGAGCAGTACTTC. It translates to CSALGLAGGSLIEQYF.

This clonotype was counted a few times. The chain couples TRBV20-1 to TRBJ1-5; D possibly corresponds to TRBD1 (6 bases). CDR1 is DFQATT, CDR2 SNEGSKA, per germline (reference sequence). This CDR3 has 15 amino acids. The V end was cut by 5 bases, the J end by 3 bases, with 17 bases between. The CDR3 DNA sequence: TGCAGTGCTCGACCAACGACAGGCGACAATCAGCCCCAGCATTTT. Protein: CSARPTTGDNQPQHF.

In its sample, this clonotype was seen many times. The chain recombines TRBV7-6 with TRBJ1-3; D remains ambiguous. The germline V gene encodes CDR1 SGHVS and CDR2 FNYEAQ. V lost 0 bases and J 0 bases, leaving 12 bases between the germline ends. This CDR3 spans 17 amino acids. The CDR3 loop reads CASSLASGKSSGNTIYF. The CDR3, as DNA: TGTGCCAGCAGCTTAGCTAGCGGCAAAAGCTCTGGAAACACCATATATTTT.

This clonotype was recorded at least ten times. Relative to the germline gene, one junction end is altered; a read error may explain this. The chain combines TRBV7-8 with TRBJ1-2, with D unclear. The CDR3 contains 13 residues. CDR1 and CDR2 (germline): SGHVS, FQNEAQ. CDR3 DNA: TGTGCCAGCACCTTAGGAACTAACTATGGCTACACCTTC. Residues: CASTLGTNYGYTF.

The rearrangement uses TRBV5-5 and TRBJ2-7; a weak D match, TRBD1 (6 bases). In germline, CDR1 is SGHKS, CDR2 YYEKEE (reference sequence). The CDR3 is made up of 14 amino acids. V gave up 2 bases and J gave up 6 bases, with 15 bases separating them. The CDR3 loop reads CASSLQGRRGEQYF. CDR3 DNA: TGTGCCAGCAGCTTACAGGGACGACGTGGCGAGCAGTACTTC.

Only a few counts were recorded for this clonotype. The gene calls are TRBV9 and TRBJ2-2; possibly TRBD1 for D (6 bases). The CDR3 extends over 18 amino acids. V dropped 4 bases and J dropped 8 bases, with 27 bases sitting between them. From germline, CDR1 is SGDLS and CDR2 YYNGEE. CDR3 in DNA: TGTGCCAGCAGCCCCCGGACAGAAAGAGCACTACACGGGGGGGAGCTGTTTTTT. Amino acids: CASSPRTERALHGGELFF.

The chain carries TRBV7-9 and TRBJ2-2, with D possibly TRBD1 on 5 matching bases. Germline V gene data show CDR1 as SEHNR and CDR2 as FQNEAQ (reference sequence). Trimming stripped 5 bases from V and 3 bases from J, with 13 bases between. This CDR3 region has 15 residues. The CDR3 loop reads CASSPRQFHTGELFF. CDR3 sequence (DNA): TGTGCCAGCAGCCCCAGACAGTTCCACACCGGGGAGCTGTTTTTT.

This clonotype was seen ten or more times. Here the CDR3 reads CAARKGRSYEQYF. For the CDR3, the DNA is TGCGCCGCTCGAAAGGGGAGATCCTACGAGCAGTACTTC. V gene TRBV10-2 combines with J gene TRBJ2-7; tentatively, D is TRBD1 or TRBD2 (5 bases each). This CDR3 is 13 amino acids long. V was clipped by 11 bases and J by 1 base, with 15 bases between them. CDR1 and CDR2 (germline): WSHSY, SAAADI.

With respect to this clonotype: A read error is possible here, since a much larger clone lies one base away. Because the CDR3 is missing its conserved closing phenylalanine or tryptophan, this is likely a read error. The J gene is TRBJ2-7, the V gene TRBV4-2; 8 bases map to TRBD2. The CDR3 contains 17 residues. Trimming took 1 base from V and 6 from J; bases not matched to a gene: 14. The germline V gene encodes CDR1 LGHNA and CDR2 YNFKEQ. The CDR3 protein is CASSQAPGAGVNREQYL. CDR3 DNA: TGTGCCAGCAGCCAAGCCCCAGGAGCGGGAGTTAATCGCGAGCAGTACTTA.